One sample yielded the 20 T cell receptor beta chains listed below, sequenced in a study of liver allograft versus peripheral blood T cells. Study background: Recipients' peripheral blood supplied the T cell receptor repertoires against which those in transplanted livers were compared.

TCRdb processed the reads anew with MiXCR; each CDR3 protein has one entry. Among 5,600 or so distinct CDR3 sequences listed, about a sixth were seen once. These receptors were obtained from a human patient who had a liver transplant. Some of the T cells may derive from the graft donor.

This clonotype was detected ten times or more. The chain uses TRBV5-5 and TRBJ2-5, with 9 bases identical to TRBD1. Germline V lookup: CDR1 SGHKS, CDR2 YYEKEE (reference sequence). The V and J ends lost 4 bases and 3 bases, in that order; junction bases with no gene match: 7. The CDR3 consists of 15 residues. The CDR3 loop reads CASSPWGTGKETQYF. The DNA of the CDR3 is TGTGCCAGCAGCCCCTGGGGGACAGGGAAAGAGACCCAGTACTTC.

This sequence joins TRBV6-6 and TRBJ1-5, with D unclear. V was cut by 0 bases and J by 3 bases, with 9 bases left in between. This CDR3 is built from 15 residues. CDR1 is MNHNY, CDR2 SVGAGI, per germline (reference sequence). This CDR3 is CASSYSTGLNQPQHF. The CDR3 DNA follows: TGTGCCAGCAGTTACTCCACTGGGCTCAATCAGCCCCAGCATTTT.

This clonotype was recorded many times. The chain links TRBV29-1 to TRBJ2-7; D gene ambiguous. The germline CDR1 and CDR2 sequences are SQVTM and ANQGSEA. The ends were cut back, 0 bases at V and 2 bases at J, with 8 bases in the middle. The CDR3 length is 13 residues. CDR3 nucleotides: TGCAGCGTTGAAGATGGGCGGCCCTACGAGCAGTACTTC. This translates into CSVEDGRPYEQYF.

In its sample, this clonotype was seen a few times. The gene calls are TRBV7-9 and TRBJ1-2, with 7 positions matching TRBD1. The CDR3 covers 13 residues. The J segment lost 2 bases and the V segment lost 5 bases, leaving 2 bases of the junction unmatched. Germline CDR1 reads SEHNR; CDR2 reads FQNEAQ (reference sequence). In DNA, the CDR3 is TGTGCCAGCAGCCAGGGACAGAACTATGGCTACACCTTC. Its translation: CASSQGQNYGYTF.

The CDR3 coding sequence is TGTGCCAGCAGTTTTGGTGGGCAGGGGAGGCTCCAAGAGACCCAGTACTTC. This sequence encodes CASSFGGQGRLQETQYF. The rearrangement joins TRBV12-3 or TRBV12-4 to TRBJ2-5; the D gene could be TRBD1 or TRBD2 (6 bases each). V gave up 3 bases and J gave up 1 base, with 18 bases separating them. The CDR3 loop spans 17 amino acids.

Concerning this clonotype itself: It is likely a read error: a sequence one base away is far more abundant. CDR3 sequence reads: CASSPGQGSHGELFF. As DNA, the CDR3 is TGTGCCAGCAGCCCCGGACAGGGGTCGCACGGGGAGCTGTTTTTT. The chain combines TRBV5-6 with TRBJ2-2; 9 bases are a match to TRBD1. The CDR3 contains 15 residues. Germline CDR1 SGHDT, CDR2 YYEEEE. V was pared by 4 bases and J by 7 bases, with 8 bases of the junction left unmatched.

The chain links TRBV6-1 to TRBJ1-4; 8 nucleotides align to TRBD1. The CDR3 covers 14 residues. V trimming: 3 bases; J trimming: 6 bases; junction bases outside the gene matches: 3. The V gene's germline CDR1 is MNHNS and CDR2 SASEGT. CDR3 sequence (DNA): TGTGCCAGCAGTGAGGGACAGGAGGATGAAAAACTGTTTTTT. It specifies CASSEGQEDEKLFF.

This clonotype is deemed medium-sized. V is TRBV13 and J is TRBJ2-5, with TRBD2 matching 11 bases. The CDR3 has 15 amino acids. Germline trimming cut 6 bases from V and 2 bases from J; bases unmatched to any gene: 5. CDR1 is PRHDT, CDR2 FYEKMQ, per germline (reference sequence). Here the CDR3 DNA reads TGTGCCAGCAGGGAGGGACTAGCGGATCAAGAGACCCAGTACTTC. Its translation is CASREGLADQETQYF.

In this sample, this clonotype turned up many times. The chain combines TRBV19 with TRBJ2-7, with D perhaps assigned TRBD1 or TRBD2 (6 bases each). There are 14 residues in the CDR3. The germline V and J ends were trimmed by 10 bases and 4 bases, with 20 bases remaining between them. CDR1 is LNHDA, CDR2 SQIVND, per germline (reference sequence). The CDR3 is CATEGGAGPYEQYF. The CDR3 coding sequence is TGTGCCACGGAGGGGGGCGCCGGCCCTTACGAGCAGTACTTC.

This clonotype occurred many times. The rearrangement uses TRBV19 and TRBJ1-1, with a tentative D call TRBD1 (6 bases). Trimming removed 9 bases at V and 3 bases at J, with 32 bases between. Germline V CDR1 and CDR2: LNHDA, SQIVND (reference sequence). The CDR3 totals 19 residues. The CDR3 reads CASNIGGAGERTKDTEAFF. DNA for the CDR3: TGTGCCAGCAATATAGGAGGGGCAGGGGAGAGAACCAAGGACACTGAAGCTTTCTTT. Full variable domain (missing parts from reference TRBV19 and TRBJ1-1): DGGITQSPKYLFRKEGQNVTLSCEQNLNHDAMYWYRQDPGQGLRLIYYSQIVNDFQKGDIAEGYSVSREKKESFPLTVTSAQKNPTAFYLCASNIGGAGERTKDTEAFFGQGTRLTVV.

Within the sample, this clonotype is medium-sized. No DNA is shown, since the ends of the CDR3 on it are uncertain; the CDR3 is the one TCRdb lists. The chain has TRBV27 and TRBJ1-6; TRBD1, the table's D call, was not compared with the DNA. Germline lookup yields CDR1 MNHEY and CDR2 SMNVEV (reference sequence). A total of 18 residues make up the CDR3, ends included. CDR3 in amino acids: CASSLFFRARGSNSPLHF.

A remark on this clonotype: It may be a read error: a sequence one base away is much more abundant. The missing conserved phenylalanine or tryptophan at the end of this CDR3 makes a read error likely. V and J are TRBV6-1 and TRBJ2-1, with unresolved D. The CDR3 length is 15 residues. The ends were cut back, 5 bases at V and 7 bases at J, with 18 bases in the middle. CDR1 is MNHNS, CDR2 SASEGT, per germline. For the CDR3, the DNA is TGTGCCAGCAGTTACTCCCGGACGCCCCGTAATGAGCAGTTCTTA. Translation: CASSYSRTPRNEQFL.

The table lists this clonotype with many counts. The chain is built from TRBV27 and TRBJ2-1; 7 nucleotides match TRBD2. Germline V lookup: CDR1 MNHEY, CDR2 SMNVEV (reference sequence). The length of the CDR3 is 13 residues. V lost 8 bases to trimming and J lost 6 bases; unmatched junction nucleotides: 7. CDR3 protein: CASGGRVGNEQFF. The CDR3 DNA reads TGTGCCAGCGGCGGGAGAGTCGGCAATGAGCAGTTCTTC.

Details on this clonotype: A much larger clonotype is one base distant, so this may be a read error. The conserved closing phenylalanine or tryptophan is absent in this CDR3, likely reflecting a read error. The chain recombines TRBV27 with TRBJ1-3; TRBD1 matches at 8 bases. This CDR3 region has 15 residues. Germline V CDR1 and CDR2: MNHEY, SMNVEV (reference sequence). With V trimmed by 2 bases and J by 0 bases, 0 bases remained unmatched. The CDR3 sequence is CASSLTGGSGNTIYY. CDR3 sequence (DNA): TGTGCCAGCAGTTTAACAGGGGGCTCTGGAAACACCATATATTAT.

This clonotype was seen a handful of times. The chain uses TRBV30 and TRBJ1-2; weak D call: TRBD1 (6 bases). The V and J ends lost 0 bases and 6 bases respectively, with 11 bases between them. The CDR3 spans 13 residues. CDR1 and CDR2 (germline): GTSNPN, SVGIG (reference sequence). CDR3: CAWSVGGLNGYTF. The DNA for the CDR3 is TGTGCCTGGAGTGTAGGGGGGCTGAATGGCTACACCTTC. The whole variable domain, remainder taken from reference TRBV30 and TRBJ1-2, is SQTIHQWPATLVQPVGSPLSLECTVEGTSNPNLYWYRQAAGRGLQLLFYSVGIGQISSEVPQNLSASRPQDRQFILSSKKLLLSDSGFYLCAWSVGGLNGYTFGSGTRLTVV.

This clonotype was recorded at least ten times. The genes are TRBV30 and TRBJ1-5, with 7 positions matching TRBD1. The trim removed 0 bases at V and 4 bases at J, leaving 0 bases unmatched. This CDR3 contains 13 residues. Germline assignment: CDR1 GTSNPN and CDR2 SVGIG (reference sequence). CDR3 in DNA: TGTGCCTGGAGTGTGACAGGGAATCAGCCCCAGCATTTT. Encoded protein: CAWSVTGNQPQHF.

For this clonotype: A read error is the likely source, as a far larger clone sits one nucleotide away. The rearrangement joins TRBV6-2 or TRBV6-3 to TRBJ2-7, with D possibly matching TRBD2 (6 bases). In germline, CDR1 is MNHEY, CDR2 SVGEGT. V lost 10 bases to trimming and J lost 4 bases, with 20 bases between them. The CDR3 has 14 residues. CDR3: CANSPTSFLYEQYF. The CDR3 DNA sequence: TGTGCCAACAGCCCGACTAGTTTCCTTTACGAGCAGTACTTC.

For the CDR3, the DNA is TGTGCCAGCAGCTTGCCCGGGGCATTGAACACTGAAGCTTTCTTT. Translated: CASSLPGALNTEAFF. The chain is built from TRBV7-9 and TRBJ1-1; perhaps TRBD1 as D (5 bases). Germline CDR1 and CDR2: SEHNR and FQNEAQ (reference sequence). The CDR3 consists of 15 residues. V was cut by 3 bases and J by 0 bases, with 11 bases left in between.

This chain joins TRBV27 and TRBJ2-1; D is possibly TRBD2 (5 bases). V lost 6 bases and J 5 bases, leaving 8 bases between the germline ends. The germline V gene encodes CDR1 MNHEY and CDR2 SMNVEV (reference sequence). The CDR3 runs to 12 residues. DNA for the CDR3: TGTGCCAGCAGGCGGGTAGACAATGAGCAGTTCTTC. It is translated as CASRRVDNEQFF.

This clonotype is termed medium-sized. The chain is built from TRBV10-3 and TRBJ1-2; no clear D. The CDR3 is 16 amino acids. Germline CDR1 ENHRY, CDR2 SYGVKD. With 0 bases removed from V and 0 bases from J, the gap between germline ends came to 11 bases. The CDR3 DNA reads TGTGCCATCAGTGAGTCGCAGGACCTAGCTAACTATGGCTACACCTTC. Amino acids: CAISESQDLANYGYTF.